This entry lists 14 T cell receptor beta chains sequenced from one sample in a study of OX40 agonist ivuxolimab in advanced cancers. Assay: immunoSEQ multiplex PCR; the TCRdb copy retains only in-frame clones and omits some. The sample includes 9,500 to 11,000 clones, roughly 76% seen only once; the top ten take 25% to 40%. Here the sequenced sample was CD4+ or CD8+ T cells sorted from blood, taken in a trial of the OX40 agonist ivuxolimab. These TCRs come from an adult with an advanced solid tumor such as melanoma, head and neck, liver or kidney cancer.

The rearrangement uses TRBV7-5 and TRBJ2-3; the table's D call, TRBD2, has no DNA check behind it. TRBV7-5 constitutes a pseudogene. This CDR3 comprises 15 residues. The CDR3 spells CASSTIASYTDTQYF. The CDR3 DNA reads TGTGCCAGCAGCACGATAGCATCCTACACAGATACGCAGTATTTT.

This clone has only a few counts. The chain joins TRBV25-1 to TRBJ2-3; 9 bases map to TRBD2. Germline CDR1 and CDR2: MGHDK and SYGVNS. This CDR3 is built from 16 residues. V shed 9 bases and J 6 bases; nucleotides not matched to a gene: 16. The CDR3 here is CASRNPPAGGPDTQYF. The DNA for the CDR3 is TGTGCCAGTCGGAACCCCCCAGCGGGAGGACCGGATACGCAGTATTTT.

This clone was detected only once. The chain links TRBV5-1 to TRBJ2-7; D not resolved. Trimming stripped 4 bases from V and 5 bases from J, with 22 bases between. The CDR3 covers 16 residues. CDR1 is SGHRS and CDR2 is YFSETQ in the germline V gene. The CDR3 DNA reads TGCGCCAGCAGCCAAGAACTTTCATCGGCCCCCCACGAGCAGTACTTC. This gives the protein CASSQELSSAPHEQYF.

This clone was detected once. CDR3 loop: CSAGGNYGYTF. CDR3 nucleotides: TGCAGTGCTGGGGGGAACTATGGCTACACCTTC. V usage is TRBV20-1 and J usage is TRBJ1-2; the D gene is possibly TRBD1 (5 bases). This CDR3 spans 11 amino acids. CDR1 and CDR2 from the germline V gene are DFQATT and SNEGSKA (reference sequence). V was cut by 5 bases and J by 2 bases, with 6 bases left in between.

The chain combines TRBV19 with TRBJ2-7, with 8 bases matching TRBD1. CDR1 is LNHDA and CDR2 is SQIVND in the germline V gene (reference sequence). This CDR3 comprises 15 residues. Unmatched junction bases numbered 7, after V lost 5 bases and J lost 1 base. CDR3 nucleotides: TGTGCCAGTAGTTCCCGGGACAGGCCTTCCTACGAGCAGTACTTC. Its translation: CASSSRDRPSYEQYF. The complete variable domain, with remaining parts taken from reference TRBV19 and TRBJ2-7, reads DGGITQSPKYLFRKEGQNVTLSCEQNLNHDAMYWYRQDPGQGLRLIYYSQIVNDFQKGDIAEGYSVSREKKESFPLTVTSAQKNPTAFYLCASSSRDRPSYEQYFGPGTRLTVT.

V and J are TRBV25-1 and TRBJ2-4; D gene ambiguous. CDR1 and CDR2 from the germline V gene are MGHDK and SYGVNS. The CDR3 loop spans 17 amino acids. Between the trimmed V and J ends, which lost 3 bases and 1 base, there was a span of 16 bases. The CDR3 spells CASSDSPGRFAKNIQYF. DNA of the CDR3: TGTGCCAGCAGTGATTCACCGGGCCGATTTGCCAAAAACATTCAGTACTTC.

This clone was seen only a few times. The DNA for the CDR3 is TGTGCCAGCAGCGTTGGACAGGGGGCAGGTGATACGCAGTATTTT. Protein: CASSVGQGAGDTQYF. The gene calls are TRBV6-4 and TRBJ2-3; 11 nucleotides agree with TRBD1. Germline CDR1 and CDR2: MRHNA and SNTAGT. V shed 6 bases, J shed 6 bases, and the junction held 8 bases outside the gene matches. The CDR3 sequence is 15 residues long.

This clone has just one count. V and J are TRBV7-3 and TRBJ2-3; D is perhaps TRBD2 (7 bases). Germline V gene data show CDR1 as SGHTA and CDR2 as FQGTGA. The length of the CDR3 is 15 residues. Trimming stripped 5 bases from V and 4 bases from J, with 16 bases between. In DNA, the CDR3 is TGTGCCAGCAGCAAACAGAGGGGGGGAGCAGATACGCAGTATTTT. Its protein is CASSKQRGGADTQYF.

The rearrangement uses TRBV7-9 and TRBJ2-2; D not resolved. Trimming took off 5 bases at V and 7 bases at J, with 11 bases between the two ends. The CDR3 runs to 13 residues. The germline V gene has CDR1 SEHNR and CDR2 FQNEAQ (reference sequence). The CDR3 spells CASSGVVFGELFF. The DNA for the CDR3 is TGTGCCAGCAGCGGGGTGGTTTTCGGGGAGCTGTTTTTT. Combining the CDR3 with reference TRBV7-9 and TRBJ2-2 gives the whole variable domain DTGVSQNPRHKITKRGQNVTFRCDPISEHNRLYWYRQTLGQGPEFLTYFQNEAQLEKSRLLSDRFSAERPKGSFSTLEIQRTEQGDSAMYLCASSGVVFGELFFGEGSRLTVL.

This clone was seen just once. The chain employs TRBV11-2 and TRBJ1-1; weak D call: TRBD1 (5 bases). Trimming pared 4 bases from V and 7 bases from J, leaving 19 bases between. Germline assignment: CDR1 SGHAT and CDR2 FQNNGV. The CDR3 has 15 amino acids. In DNA form, the CDR3 reads TGTGCCAGCAGCTCACGAGACAGCTCCTATGATGAAGCTTTCTTT. It translates to CASSSRDSSYDEAFF.

The chain carries TRBV27 and TRBJ1-1; D gene uncertain. V lost 2 bases to trimming and J lost 4 bases, with 14 bases between them. Germline lookup yields CDR1 MNHEY and CDR2 SMNVEV (reference sequence). This CDR3 region has 15 residues. CDR3 in amino acids: CASSLKSSLSTEAFF. As DNA, the CDR3 is TGTGCCAGCAGTTTAAAATCTTCGCTTAGCACTGAAGCTTTCTTT.

The J gene is TRBJ1-1, the V gene TRBV9; possibly TRBD1 for D (5 bases). The germline gives CDR1 SGDLS, CDR2 YYNGEE. The CDR3 is made up of 14 amino acids. The V gene lost 5 bases and the J gene lost 7 bases, with 18 bases spanning the gap. The CDR3 loop is CASSTDARDGEAFF. DNA of the CDR3: TGTGCCAGCAGTACGGACGCCCGGGACGGTGAAGCTTTCTTT.

The chain employs TRBV7-9 and TRBJ2-2, with D unclear. The CDR3 sequence is 14 residues long. V was trimmed by 0 bases and J by 1 base, leaving 3 bases between them. The germline V gene has CDR1 SEHNR and CDR2 FQNEAQ (reference sequence). The CDR3 DNA follows: TGTGCCAGCAGCTTAGCTTGGAACACCGGGGAGCTGTTTTTT. The encoded protein is CASSLAWNTGELFF.

The chain is built from TRBV10-3 and TRBJ2-1; a possible D gene is TRBD1 (5 bases). The CDR3 contains 12 residues. Germline CDR1 is ENHRY and CDR2 is SYGVKD. Trimming left V 3 bases short and J 5 bases short, with 5 bases between. CDR3 loop: CAISEGDNEQFF. The CDR3, as DNA: TGTGCCATCAGTGAAGGGGACAATGAGCAGTTCTTC.